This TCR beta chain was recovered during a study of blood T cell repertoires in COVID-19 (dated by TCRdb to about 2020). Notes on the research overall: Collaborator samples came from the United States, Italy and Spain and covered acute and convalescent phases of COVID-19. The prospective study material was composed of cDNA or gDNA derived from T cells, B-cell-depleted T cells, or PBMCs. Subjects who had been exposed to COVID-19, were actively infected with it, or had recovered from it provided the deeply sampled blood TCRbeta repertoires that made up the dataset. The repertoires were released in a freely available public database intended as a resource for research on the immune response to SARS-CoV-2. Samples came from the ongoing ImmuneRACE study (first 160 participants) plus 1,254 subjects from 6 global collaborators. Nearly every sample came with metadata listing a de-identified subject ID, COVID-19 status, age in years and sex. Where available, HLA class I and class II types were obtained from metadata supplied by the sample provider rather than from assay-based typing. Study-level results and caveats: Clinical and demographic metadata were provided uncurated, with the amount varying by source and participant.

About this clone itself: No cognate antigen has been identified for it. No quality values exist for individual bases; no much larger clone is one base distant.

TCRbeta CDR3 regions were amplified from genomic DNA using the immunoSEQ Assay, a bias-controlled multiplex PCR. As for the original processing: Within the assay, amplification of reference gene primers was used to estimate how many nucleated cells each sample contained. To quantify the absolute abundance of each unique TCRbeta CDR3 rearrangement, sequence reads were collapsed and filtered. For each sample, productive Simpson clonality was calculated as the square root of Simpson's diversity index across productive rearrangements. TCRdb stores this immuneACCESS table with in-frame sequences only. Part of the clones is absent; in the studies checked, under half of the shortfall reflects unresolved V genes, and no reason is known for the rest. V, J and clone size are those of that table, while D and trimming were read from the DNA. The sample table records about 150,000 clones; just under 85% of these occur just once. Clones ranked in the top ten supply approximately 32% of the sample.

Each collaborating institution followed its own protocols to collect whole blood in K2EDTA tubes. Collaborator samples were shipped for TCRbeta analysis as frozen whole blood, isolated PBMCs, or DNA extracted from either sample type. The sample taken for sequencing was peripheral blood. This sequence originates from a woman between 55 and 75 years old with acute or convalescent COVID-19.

CDR3 sequence: CASSLRQESYGYTF. The DNA sequence is given as TGTGCCAGCAGTTTACGACAGGAGAGCTATGGCTACACCTTC. The chain couples TRBV28 to TRBJ1-2; a weak D assignment points to TRBD1 (6 bases agree). Deletion took 2 bases off V and 4 bases off J, with a span of 11 bases between the germline ends. Including the terminal cysteine and phenylalanine, the CDR3 comprises 14 residues. Kept here is only the CDR3 DNA, which spans 42 bases and is read in frame from base 1. The germline V gene supplies CDR1 MDHEN and CDR2 SYDVKM.